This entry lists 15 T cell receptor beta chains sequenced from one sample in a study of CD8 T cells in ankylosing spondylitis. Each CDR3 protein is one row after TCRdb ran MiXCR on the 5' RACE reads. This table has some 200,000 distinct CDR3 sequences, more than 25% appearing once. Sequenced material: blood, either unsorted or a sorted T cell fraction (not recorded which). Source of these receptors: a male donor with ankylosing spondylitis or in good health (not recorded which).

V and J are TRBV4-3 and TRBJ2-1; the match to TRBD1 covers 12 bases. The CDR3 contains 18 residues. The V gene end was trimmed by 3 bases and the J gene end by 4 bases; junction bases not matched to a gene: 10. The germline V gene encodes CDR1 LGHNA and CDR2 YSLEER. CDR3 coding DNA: TGCGCCAGCAGCCAGGCCGGGACAGGGGGCCCGCCTTACAATGAGCAGTTCTTC. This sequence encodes CASSQAGTGGPPYNEQFF.

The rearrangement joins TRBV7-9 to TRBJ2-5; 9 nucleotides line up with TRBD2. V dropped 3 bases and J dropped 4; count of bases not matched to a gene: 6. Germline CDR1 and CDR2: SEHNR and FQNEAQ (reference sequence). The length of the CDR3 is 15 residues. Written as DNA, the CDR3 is TGTGCCAGCAGCTTTAGGAGCGGGAGGACAGAGACCCAGTACTTC. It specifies CASSFRSGRTETQYF.

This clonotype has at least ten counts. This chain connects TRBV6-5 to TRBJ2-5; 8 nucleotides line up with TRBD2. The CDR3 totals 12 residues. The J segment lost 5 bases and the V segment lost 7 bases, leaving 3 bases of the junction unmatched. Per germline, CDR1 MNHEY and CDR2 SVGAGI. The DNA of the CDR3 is TGTGCCAGCACCCAGCGGGGGGAGACCCAGTACTTC. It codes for CASTQRGETQYF.

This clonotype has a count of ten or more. CDR3 nucleotide sequence: TGCGCCAGCAGCCAGGCACCGGGACTAAGCTCCTACGAGCAGTACTTC. Translation: CASSQAPGLSSYEQYF. V and J are TRBV4-1 and TRBJ2-7, with TRBD2 matching over 7 bases. CDR1 is MGHRA and CDR2 is YSYEKL in the germline V gene. The CDR3 is 16 residues long. Trimming took 3 bases from V and 0 from J; bases not matched to a gene: 8.

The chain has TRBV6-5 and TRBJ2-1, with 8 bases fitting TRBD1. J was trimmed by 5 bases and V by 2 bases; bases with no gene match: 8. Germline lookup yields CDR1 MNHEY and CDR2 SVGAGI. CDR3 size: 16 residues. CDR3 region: CASSYEFGQGNNEQFF. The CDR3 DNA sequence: TGTGCCAGCAGTTACGAGTTTGGACAGGGAAACAATGAGCAGTTCTTC.

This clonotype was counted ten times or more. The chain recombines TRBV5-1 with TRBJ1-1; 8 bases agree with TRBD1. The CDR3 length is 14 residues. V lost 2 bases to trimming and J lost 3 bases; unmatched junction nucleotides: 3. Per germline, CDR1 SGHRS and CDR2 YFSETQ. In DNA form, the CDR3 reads TGCGCCAGCAGCTTACAGGGGGAGTACACTGAAGCTTTCTTT. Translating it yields CASSLQGEYTEAFF.

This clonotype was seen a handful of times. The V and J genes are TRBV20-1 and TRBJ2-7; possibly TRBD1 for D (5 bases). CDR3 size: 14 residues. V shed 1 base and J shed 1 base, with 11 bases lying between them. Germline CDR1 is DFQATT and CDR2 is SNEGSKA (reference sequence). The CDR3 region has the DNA TGCAGTGCTAGAGGACAGACACAATCCTACGAGCAGTACTTC. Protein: CSARGQTQSYEQYF.

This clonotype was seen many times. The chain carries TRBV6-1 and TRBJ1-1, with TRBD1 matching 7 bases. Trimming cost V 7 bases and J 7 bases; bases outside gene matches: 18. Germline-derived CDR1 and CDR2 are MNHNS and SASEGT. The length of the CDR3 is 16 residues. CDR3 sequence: CASKSAGGLGYGEAFF. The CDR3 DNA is TGTGCCAGCAAAAGCGCAGGGGGATTGGGCTACGGTGAAGCTTTCTTT.

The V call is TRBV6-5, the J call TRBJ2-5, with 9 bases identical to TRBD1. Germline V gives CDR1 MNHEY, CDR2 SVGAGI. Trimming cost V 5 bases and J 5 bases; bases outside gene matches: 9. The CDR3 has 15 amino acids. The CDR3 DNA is TGTGCCAGCAGTAGTCGACAGGGGGGATTGGAGACCCAGTACTTC. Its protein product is CASSSRQGGLETQYF.

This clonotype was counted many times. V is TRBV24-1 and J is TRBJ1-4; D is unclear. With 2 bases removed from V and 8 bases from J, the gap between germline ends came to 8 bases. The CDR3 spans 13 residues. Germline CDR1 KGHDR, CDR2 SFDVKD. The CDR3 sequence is CATSDSAREKLFF. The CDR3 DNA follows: TGTGCCACCAGTGATTCAGCAAGAGAAAAACTGTTTTTT.

This CDR3 reads CASSYGAEYSNQPQHF. In DNA, the CDR3 is TGTGCCAGCAGTTACGGGGCGGAATATAGCAATCAGCCCCAGCATTTT. The chain joins TRBV6-5 to TRBJ1-5, with a possible D match to TRBD1 (5 bases). The germline V gene encodes CDR1 MNHEY and CDR2 SVGAGI. CDR3 length equals 16 residues. V was cut by 2 bases and J by 0 bases, with 11 bases left in between.

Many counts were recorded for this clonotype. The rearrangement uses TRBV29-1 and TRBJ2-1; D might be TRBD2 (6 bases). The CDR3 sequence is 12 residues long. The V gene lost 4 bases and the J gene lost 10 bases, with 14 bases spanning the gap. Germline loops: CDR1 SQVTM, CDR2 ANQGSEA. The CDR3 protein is CSVVVGGGEQFF. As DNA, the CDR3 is TGCAGCGTTGTCGTGGGAGGTGGGGAGCAGTTCTTC.

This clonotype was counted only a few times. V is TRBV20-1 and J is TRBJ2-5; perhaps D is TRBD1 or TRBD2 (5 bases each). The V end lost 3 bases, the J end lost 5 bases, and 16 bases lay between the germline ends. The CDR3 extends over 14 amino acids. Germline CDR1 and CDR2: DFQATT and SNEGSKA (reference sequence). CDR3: CSASRGPPQETQYF. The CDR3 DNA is TGCAGTGCTAGTCGGGGCCCTCCCCAGGAGACCCAGTACTTC.

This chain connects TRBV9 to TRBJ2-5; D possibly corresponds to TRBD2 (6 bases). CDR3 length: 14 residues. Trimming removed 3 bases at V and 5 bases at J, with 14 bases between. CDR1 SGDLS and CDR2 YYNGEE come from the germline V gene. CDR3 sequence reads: CASSAGTSGETQYF. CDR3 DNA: TGTGCCAGCAGCGCCGGGACCAGCGGGGAGACCCAGTACTTC.

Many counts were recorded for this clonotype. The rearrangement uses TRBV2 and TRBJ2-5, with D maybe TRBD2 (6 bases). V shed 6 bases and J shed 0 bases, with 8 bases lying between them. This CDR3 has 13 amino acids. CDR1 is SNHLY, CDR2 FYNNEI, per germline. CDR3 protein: CASRKRDQETQYF. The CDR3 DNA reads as TGTGCCAGCAGAAAGCGGGACCAAGAGACCCAGTACTTC.